This TCR beta chain was sequenced in a study of T cell responses to AZD1222 COVID-19 vaccine. Trimming pared 0 bases from V and 8 bases from J, leaving 16 bases between. CDR3 length equals 15 residues. The germline V gene has CDR1 MNHEY and CDR2 SMNVEV (reference sequence). Overall study results and limits: Sampling that yielded the repertoires occurred only after the peak T cell response. White British donors predominated, females outnumbered males, and clonal diversity was possibly underestimated. CD4 TCRs covered the whole spike, strongest at regions 160-218 and 743-854. Spike-specific TCR breadth and depth went up after people got two AZD1222 doses.

Note on this clone: Its antigen is unknown.

Measured with immunoSEQ multiplex PCR; TCRdb has only the in-frame clones, and not every one. The data show roughly 80,000 clones, over 75% seen once. The chain couples TRBV27 to TRBJ1-2, with D perhaps TRBD1 (5 bases). The clonotype comes from an adult in good health. Here the sequenced sample was peripheral blood, taken on day 0 of MenACWY control vaccination. CDR3 sequence: CASSLSPGRGYGYTF. Written as DNA, the CDR3 is TGTGCCAGCAGTTTATCGCCAGGTCGGGGGTACGGCTACACCTTC.